These T cell receptor beta chains were read from a single sample in a study of T cell clones after liver transplantation. The method was immunoSEQ multiplex PCR; TCRdb's version includes in-frame clones alone and lacks a portion of them. Altogether 50,000 or so clones are present, 55% to 75% being singletons, with the ten largest covering about 9.9%. Sequencing used CD4+ T cells from blood, obtained about 56 months after liver transplant. The receptors stem from a human patient who received a liver transplant. Some T cells may be graft donor cells. Each CDR3 is given with its conserved first and last residue. The D gene is left open where the match is weak. The listing skips clone size in some rows; elsewhere it reads once, few, many or a size class.

clone size | J gene | V gene | D gene | CDR3 DNA | CDR3 protein
NA | TRBJ1-2 | TRBV6-1 | TRBD1 | TGTGCCACGGACAGGGCCAGAGATGGCTACACCTTC | CATDRARDGYTF
NA | TRBJ1-1 | TRBV9 | NA | TGTGCCAGCAGCGAAGGTGGGCATGGCACTGAAGCTTTCTTT | CASSEGGHGTEAFF
NA | TRBJ2-7 | TRBV15 | NA | TGTGCCACCAGCAGAGGAATAAACTCCTACGAGCAGTACTTC | CATSRGINSYEQYF
NA | TRBJ2-1 | TRBV2 | NA | TGTGCCAGCAGTGAAAAGTCGGGGGGCCCCTACAATGAGCAGTTCTTC | CASSEKSGGPYNEQFF
medium-sized | TRBJ2-5 | TRBV6-5 | TRBD1 | TGTGCCAGCAGAGGAAGGGGGCGAGAGACCCAGTACTTC | CASRGRGRETQYF
few | TRBJ1-2 | TRBV30 | NA | TGTGCCTGGAGTAACCCCAGACCCCAGGAGGCGGACTATGGCTACACCTTC | CAWSNPRPQEADYGYTF
NA | TRBJ2-1 | TRBV6-6 | NA | TGTGCCAGCAGTAACGGGGGCCCAACCAATGAGCAGTTCTTC | CASSNGGPTNEQFF
NA | TRBJ1-2 | TRBV18 | NA | TGTGCCAGCTCACCACCTACCAGAAGTCACTATGGCTACACCTTC | CASSPPTRSHYGYTF
once | TRBJ1-4 | TRBV6-6 | NA | TGTGCCAGCAGTTACTCGGACAGACCACACGAAAAACTGTTTTTT | CASSYSDRPHEKLFF
few | TRBJ2-5 | TRBV5-6 | TRBD1 | TGTGCCAGCAGCTTGCCACCGGGACAGGGGGACCAAGAGACCCAGTACTTC | CASSLPPGQGDQETQYF
NA | TRBJ2-3 | TRBV28 | NA | TGTGCCAGCAGTTTGCCCGGGCAGGGAGGGGGAGATACGCAGTATTTT | CASSLPGQGGGDTQYF
medium-sized | TRBJ1-2 | TRBV7-2 | TRBD1 | TGTGCCAGCAAGGGACAGGGGGAGGTCTATGGCTACACCTTC | CASKGQGEVYGYTF
NA | TRBJ2-3 | TRBV11-2 | TRBD2 | TGTGCCAGCAGTAAGAGCGGGGGGGTCGGGACAGATACGCAGTATTTT | CASSKSGGVGTDTQYF
NA | TRBJ2-2 | TRBV7-6 | NA | TGTGCCAGCAGCCTAGCACCGCAGGGAGTCACCGGGGAGCTGTTTTTT | CASSLAPQGVTGELFF
NA | TRBJ1-2 | TRBV27 | NA | TGTGCCAGCAGTCCCCGGGGGAACAGATTCGAGAGGGGCTACACCTTC | CASSPRGNRFERGYTF
NA | TRBJ2-2 | TRBV12-5 | NA | TGTGCTAGTGGTTTGGCACAGGGTTTCAACACCGGGGAGCTGTTTTTT | CASGLAQGFNTGELFF
NA | TRBJ1-2 | TRBV5-1 | TRBD1 | TGCGCCAGCAGCCCGGGACAGGAGAACTATGGCTACACCTTC | CASSPGQENYGYTF
NA | TRBJ2-3 | TRBV11-3 | NA | TGTGCCAGCAGCTTAGAACCAGATACGCAGTATTTT | CASSLEPDTQYF
NA | TRBJ2-7 | TRBV4-2 | NA | TGTGCCAGCAGCCAAATTATGACTTCCTACGAGCAGTACTTC | CASSQIMTSYEQYF
NA | TRBJ2-7 | TRBV7-2 | TRBD2 | TGTGCCAGCAGCAGAGGGACTAGCGGGGTTCGCTACGAGCAGTACTTC | CASSRGTSGVRYEQYF
NA | TRBJ2-3 | TRBV25-1 | NA | TGTGCCAGCAGTCAGTCGGGGGGCGCCGCAGATACGCAGTATTTT | CASSQSGGAADTQYF
NA | TRBJ2-1 | TRBV5-8 | NA | TGTGCCAGCAGCGGATGGACGGTGAGCTCCTACAATGAGCAGTTCTTC | CASSGWTVSSYNEQFF
NA | TRBJ2-7 | TRBV19 | TRBD1 | TGTGCCAGTAGCCTGCTGGGACAGGGGGGAGCATACGAGCAGTACTTC | CASSLLGQGGAYEQYF
NA | TRBJ2-1 | TRBV5-4 | NA | TGTGCCAGCAGCTCCCAAAGCCGGGACACCAATGAGCAGTTCTTC | CASSSQSRDTNEQFF
NA | TRBJ2-7 | TRBV28 | NA | TGTGCCAGCGGAGAGGTAGGGGGGTCCCACGAGCAGTACTTC | CASGEVGGSHEQYF
NA | TRBJ1-1 | TRBV28 | TRBD1 | TGTGCCAGCACCCGACAGGGGGCGCGAACTGAAGCTTTCTTT | CASTRQGARTEAFF
NA | TRBJ2-2 | TRBV7-2 | NA | TGTGCCAGCAGCGGCCGGACACCGAACACCGGGGAGCTGTTTTTT | CASSGRTPNTGELFF
few | TRBJ1-2 | TRBV27 | NA | TGTGCCAGCCGAAGGGACGGTTCGAACTATGGCTACACCTTC | CASRRDGSNYGYTF
few | TRBJ1-6 | TRBV6-7 | TRBD1 | TGTGCCAGCAGTTACCCACGGACAGGGGAATCACCCCTCCACTTT | CASSYPRTGESPLHF
NA | TRBJ2-1 | TRBV5-5 | NA | TGTGCCAGCAGCTTGTTTCAGAACTCCTACAATGAGCAGTTCTTC | CASSLFQNSYNEQFF
NA | TRBJ1-6 | TRBV28 | TRBD1 | TGTGCCAGCACTTCAGGGGGCGGTTGGGATTCACCCCTCCACTTT | CASTSGGGWDSPLHF
NA | TRBJ1-2 | TRBV6-5 | TRBD1 | TGTGCCAGCAGACCAGGGGGTAGAAACTATGGCTACACCTTC | CASRPGGRNYGYTF
NA | TRBJ2-2 | TRBV10-1 | NA | TGCGCCAGCAGTCCCGGGACCTCCCGTTCCGGGGAGCTGTTTTTT | CASSPGTSRSGELFF
NA | TRBJ2-3 | TRBV6-1 | NA | TGTGCCAGCAGTGAGACTAGATCCGGCGATACGCAGTATTTT | CASSETRSGDTQYF
NA | TRBJ2-7 | TRBV6-5 | NA | TGTGCCACTCGCCAGACAGAGACCTACGAGCAGTACTTC | CATRQTETYEQYF
NA | TRBJ1-4 | TRBV2 | NA | TGTGCCAGCAGCGAAAGACGGTCGACTAATGAAAAACTGTTTTTT | CASSERRSTNEKLFF
medium-sized | TRBJ1-2 | TRBV11-3 | NA | TGTGCCAGCAGCTTATCTGAGGGAGAGGGCTACACCTTC | CASSLSEGEGYTF
NA | TRBJ1-6 | TRBV28 | NA | TGTGCCAGCAGTCTATACTCCGGGACACATTCACCCCTCCACTTT | CASSLYSGTHSPLHF
once | TRBJ2-7 | TRBV5-4 | TRBD2 | TGTGCCAGCAGCTCCACCATTCGGCGGGGGGTAGGAAGCTCCTACGAGCAGTACTTC | CASSSTIRRGVGSSYEQYF
NA | TRBJ1-6 | TRBV7-2 | TRBD1 | TGTGCCAGCAGCTTAGAGACAGGGGCCGATTCACCCCTCCACTTT | CASSLETGADSPLHF
few | TRBJ1-6 | TRBV7-2 | NA | TGTGCCAGCATCCCCCGGGACGGACCCTCCTATAATTCACCCCTCCACTTT | CASIPRDGPSYNSPLHF
NA | TRBJ1-1 | TRBV19 | NA | TGTGCCAGTATAGGCAGGGCAGGTAATGGAGCTTTCTTT | CASIGRAGNGAFF
NA | TRBJ2-4 | TRBV27 | NA | TGTGCCAGCAGTTTCCGGGGAGACATTCAGTACTTC | CASSFRGDIQYF
once | TRBJ2-3 | TRBV6-1 | TRBD2 | TGTGCCAGCAGTGCCCCCGTAGCGGGGGGGCCAGATACGCAGTATTTT | CASSAPVAGGPDTQYF
NA | TRBJ2-5 | TRBV27 | NA | TGTGCCAGCAGTTTCCGGGCTCGGGAGACCCAGTACTTC | CASSFRARETQYF
NA | TRBJ2-3 | TRBV7-9 | NA | TGTGCCAGCAGCTTAGATGGGGGGCGCTTGGGTACGCAGTATTTT | CASSLDGGRLGTQYF
NA | TRBJ1-5 | TRBV28 | NA | TGTGCCAGCAGTTCCTCTTTTGGGGGCAATCAGCCCCAGCATTTT | CASSSSFGGNQPQHF
few | TRBJ1-2 | TRBV18 | TRBD1 | TGTGCCAGCTCACCGGGAAGGGGGCCTCAATATGGCTACACCTTC | CASSPGRGPQYGYTF
few | TRBJ2-3 | TRBV7-8 | TRBD1 | TGTGCCAGCAGCCCTCGACAGGGCTATGCAGATACGCAGTATTTT | CASSPRQGYADTQYF
NA | TRBJ1-3 | TRBV9 | NA | TGTGCCAGCAGCCCGGTAGGTGGCCCAAACACCATATATTTT | CASSPVGGPNTIYF
NA | TRBJ1-4 | TRBV5-1 | NA | TGCGCCAGCAGCTTGGCGGGGGAGGGAATCGAAAAACTGTTTTTT | CASSLAGEGIEKLFF
few | TRBJ1-1 | TRBV2 | NA | TGTGCCAGCTGGACGGACATGAACACTGAAGCTTTCTTT | CASWTDMNTEAFF
NA | TRBJ2-5 | TRBV27 | NA | TGTGCCAGCAGTTTAATCCCCCCCAGGTACCAAGAGACCCAGTACTTC | CASSLIPPRYQETQYF
NA | TRBJ2-2 | TRBV5-4 | TRBD2 | TGTGCCAGCAGGAACGGACTAGCGGGGGGAAACACCGGGGAGCTGTTTTTT | CASRNGLAGGNTGELFF
NA | TRBJ2-1 | TRBV6-1 | TRBD2 | TGTGCCAGCAGTGAATCTCTAGCGGGGGAACGCAATGAGCAGTTCTTC | CASSESLAGERNEQFF
few | TRBJ1-2 | TRBV5-8 | NA | TGTGCCAGCAGTCGCGACCTCCTCTATGGCTACACCTTC | CASSRDLLYGYTF
NA | TRBJ1-6 | TRBV7-9 | NA | TGTGCCAGCAGCTTCAATAGGGATAATTCACCCCTCCACTTT | CASSFNRDNSPLHF